Following are 7 T cell receptor beta chains from one sample sequenced in a study of cytomegalovirus exposure and HLA in healthy donors. The assay was immunoSEQ multiplex PCR, and TCRdb's table has in-frame clones only and misses some. The sample carries some 150,000 clones, approximately 89% recorded once. Specimen: PBMCs. These receptors all stem from a man between 18 and 29 years old in good health and CMV-seronegative.

The V call is TRBV28, the J call TRBJ2-7; TRBD1 is a possible D gene (5 bases). This CDR3 has 13 amino acids. The V end lost 5 bases, the J end lost 1 base, and 9 bases lay between the germline ends. From germline, CDR1 is MDHEN and CDR2 SYDVKM. CDR3 nucleotide sequence: TGTGCCAGCAGTCGTGACAGATCCTACGAGCAGTACGTC. This encodes CASSRDRSYEQYV.

The V and J genes are TRBV7-9 and TRBJ2-2; D might be TRBD1 (5 bases). The CDR3 covers 14 residues. With 8 bases removed from V and 0 bases from J, the gap between germline ends came to 10 bases. Germline V lookup: CDR1 SEHNR, CDR2 FQNEAQ (reference sequence). The CDR3 reads CASADSPNTGELFF. DNA of the CDR3: TGTGCCAGCGCAGACAGCCCGAACACCGGGGAGCTGTTTTTT.

In this sample, this clone is medium-sized. Distinct nucleotide sequences in the sample also encode this CDR3. CDR3 in DNA: TGTGCCAGCAGTGTCACTAGCGGAAGCACAGATACGCAGTATTTT. Its protein is CASSVTSGSTDTQYF. The chain uses TRBV6-4 and TRBJ2-3; 8 positions match TRBD2. Trimming cost V 4 bases and J 0 bases; bases outside gene matches: 3. The length of the CDR3 is 15 residues. In germline, CDR1 is MRHNA, CDR2 SNTAGT.

The sample holds one count of this clone. The V gene is TRBV28, the J gene TRBJ1-5, with D perhaps TRBD1 (5 bases). V was shortened by 3 bases and J by 4 bases, with 13 bases between the two germline ends. The germline CDR1 and CDR2 sequences are MDHEN and SYDVKM. The CDR3 runs 15 residues. The CDR3 nucleotides read TGTGCCAGCAGTTTTGACAGTGGAAAGAATCAGCCCCAGCATTTT. Amino acids: CASSFDSGKNQPQHF.

The V call is TRBV7-2, the J call TRBJ2-7, with D tentatively TRBD2 (5 bases). Trimming removed 5 bases at V and 2 bases at J, with 13 bases between. CDR3 length: 14 residues. The germline V gene encodes CDR1 SGHTA and CDR2 FQGNSA. CDR3 region: CASSPSEGPYEQYV. The CDR3 bases are TGTGCCAGCAGCCCGTCCGAGGGCCCCTACGAGCAGTACGTC.

The chain is built from TRBV27 and TRBJ2-1; D is ambiguous. Trimming took 5 bases from V and 4 from J, leaving 18 bases between them. Germline CDR1 MNHEY, CDR2 SMNVEV (reference sequence). The CDR3 is made up of 16 amino acids. The CDR3 reads CASSPTLVSSYNEQFF. CDR3 bases: TGTGCCAGCAGTCCGACGCTAGTGTCTTCGTACAATGAGCAGTTCTTC.

This chain links TRBV5-6 with TRBJ2-5; the D gene is possibly TRBD1 (5 bases). This CDR3 is built from 15 residues. V lost 0 bases to trimming and J lost 1 base, with 10 bases between them. CDR1 and CDR2 (germline): SGHDT, YYEEEE. As DNA, the CDR3 is TGTGCCAGCAGCTTGGGGGGCGCTAGCCAAGAGACCCAGTACTTC. Translating it yields CASSLGGASQETQYF. Combining the CDR3 with reference TRBV5-6 and TRBJ2-5 gives the whole variable domain DAGVTQSPTHLIKTRGQQVTLRCSPKSGHDTVSWYQQALGQGPQFIFQYYEEEERQRGNFPDRFSGHQFPNYSSELNVNALLLGDSALYLCASSLGGASQETQYFGPGTRLLVL.